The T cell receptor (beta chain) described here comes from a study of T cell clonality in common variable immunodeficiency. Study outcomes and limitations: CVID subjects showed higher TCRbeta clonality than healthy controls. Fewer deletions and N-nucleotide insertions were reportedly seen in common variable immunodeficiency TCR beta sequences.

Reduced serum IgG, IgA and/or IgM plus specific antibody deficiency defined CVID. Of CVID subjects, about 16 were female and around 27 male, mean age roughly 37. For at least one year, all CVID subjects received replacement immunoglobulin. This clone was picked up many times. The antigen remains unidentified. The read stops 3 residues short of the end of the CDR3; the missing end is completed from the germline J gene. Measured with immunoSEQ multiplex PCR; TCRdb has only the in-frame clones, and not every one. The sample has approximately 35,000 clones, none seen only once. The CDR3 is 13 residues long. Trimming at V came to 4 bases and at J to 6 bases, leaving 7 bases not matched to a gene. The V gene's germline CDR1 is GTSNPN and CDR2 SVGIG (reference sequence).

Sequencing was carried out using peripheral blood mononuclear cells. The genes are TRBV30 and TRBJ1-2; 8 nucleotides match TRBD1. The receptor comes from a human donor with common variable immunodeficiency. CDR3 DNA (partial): TGTGCCTGGACCCAGGACAGGGCGGATGGC. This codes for CAWTQDRADG. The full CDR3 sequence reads CAWTQDRADGYTF.